This T cell receptor beta chain was profiled in a study of T-cell reconstitution after alpha-beta-depleted transplantation in children. Study-wide points: Some patients' high day-60 TCRbeta diversity was attributed to recipient cells surviving conditioning. About two months after transplant, alpha-beta T cells reportedly came from several hundred expanded graft clones. T-cell counts and diversity were attributed mostly to newly produced T cells one year after transplant.

TCRbeta library preparation incorporated unique molecular identifiers. In TCRdb, the PCR reads were re-called with MiXCR into one record per CDR3 protein. The sample lists 300,000 to 350,000 distinct CDR3 sequences; 23% were seen once. This clonotype was recorded at least ten times. What it binds is not known. Material: PBMCs, mostly from graft donor cells, obtained 180 days after TCRalphabeta/CD19-depleted stem cell transplant. The sequence was collected from a male patient between 5 and 17 years old who had a stem cell transplant for acute lymphoblastic leukemia, so the T cells may come from the graft donor.

For the CDR3, the DNA is TGCGCCAGCAGCCTTGGAGGGGGGAACTATGGCTACACCTTC. It encodes CASSLGGGNYGYTF. The rearrangement joins TRBV5-1 to TRBJ1-2; D is perhaps TRBD1 (6 bases). Trimming stripped 4 bases from V and 2 bases from J, with 12 bases between. Germline CDR1 SGHRS, CDR2 YFSETQ. The length of the CDR3 is 14 residues. The full variable domain, its missing parts supplied by reference TRBV5-1 and TRBJ1-2, is KAGVTQTPRYLIKTRGQQVTLSCSPISGHRSVSWYQQTPGQGLQFLFEYFSETQRNKGNFPGRFSGRQFSNSRSEMNVSTLELGDSALYLCASSLGGGNYGYTFGSGTRLTVV.